These 20 T cell receptor beta chains came from one sample sequenced in a study of cytomegalovirus exposure and HLA in healthy donors. PCR involved 60 Vbeta and 13 Jbeta primers. Sequenced by immunoSEQ multiplex PCR; TCRdb stores in-frame clones only, minus some. Of roughly 160,000 clones in the sample, more than 60% were seen once. The sample comprised PBMCs. The receptors were sampled from a woman aged 50 to 60 in good health and CMV-seropositive.

This clone has only one observation. V usage is TRBV29-1 and J usage is TRBJ1-2; maybe TRBD1 (5 bases). The CDR3 extends over 14 amino acids. Germline lookup yields CDR1 SQVTM and CDR2 ANQGSEA. V was trimmed by 3 bases and J by 5 bases, leaving 16 bases between them. CDR3 protein: CSVEVGGIGYGYTF. CDR3 sequence (DNA): TGCAGCGTTGAGGTGGGGGGAATAGGGTATGGCTACACCTTC. The full variable domain, in which reference TRBV29-1 and TRBJ1-2 provide the parts outside the CDR3, is SAVISQKPSRDICQRGTSLTIQCQVDSQVTMMFWYRQQPGQSLTLIATANQGSEATYESGFVIDKFPISRPNLTFSTLTVSNMSPEDSSIYLCSVEVGGIGYGYTFGSGTRLTVV.

Points on this clone: A junction end diverges from the germline sequence, so it may reflect a read error. The chain couples TRBV2 to TRBJ1-1; D unresolved. Germline loops: CDR1 SNHLY, CDR2 FYNNEI. This CDR3 spans 10 amino acids. CDR3 sequence reads: CASIYTEAFF. The CDR3 nucleotides read TGTGCCAGCATTTACACGGAAGCTTTCTTT.

The gene calls are TRBV5-4 and TRBJ2-3; TRBD1 might be the D (6 bases). The CDR3 totals 15 residues. Looked up from germline, CDR1 is SGHNT and CDR2 is YYREEE (reference sequence). Trimming removed 6 bases at V and 0 bases at J, with 14 bases between. The CDR3 nucleotides are TGTGCCAGCAAAAACAGGGAAGACAGCACAGATACGCAGTATTTT. Its translation is CASKNREDSTDTQYF.

V usage is TRBV7-8 and J usage is TRBJ2-1, with 10 bases aligning to TRBD1. The V gene end was trimmed by 2 bases and the J gene end by 5 bases; junction bases not matched to a gene: 9. Germline V gene data show CDR1 as SGHVS and CDR2 as FQNEAQ. The CDR3 covers 17 residues. CDR3 sequence reads: CASSLTTGTGENNEQFF. The DNA for the CDR3 is TGTGCCAGCAGCTTAACCACCGGGACAGGGGAAAACAATGAGCAGTTCTTC.

In this sample, this clone turned up once. V is TRBV7-6 and J is TRBJ2-2; 7 bases fit TRBD1. J lost 7 bases, V lost 4 bases, and 15 bases had no gene match. The CDR3 spans 17 residues. Germline V gene sequence: CDR1 SGHVS, CDR2 FNYEAQ. The chain's CDR3 is CASSSSAQGYEGGELFF. The DNA of the CDR3 is TGTGCCAGCAGCTCTTCCGCACAGGGGTATGAGGGCGGGGAGCTGTTTTTT.

The J gene is TRBJ1-1, the V gene TRBV11-2; tentatively, D is TRBD1 (6 bases). This CDR3 spans 13 amino acids. V lost 1 base and J 7 bases, leaving 10 bases between the germline ends. Germline assignment: CDR1 SGHAT and CDR2 FQNNGV. Here the CDR3 DNA reads TGTGCCAGCAGCTTAGCGACAGGCAGTGAAGCTTTCTTT. Translating it yields CASSLATGSEAFF.

The V gene is TRBV2, the J gene TRBJ1-1; a possible D gene is TRBD1 (6 bases). The germline CDR1 and CDR2 sequences are SNHLY and FYNNEI. There are 13 residues in the CDR3. V lost 4 bases and J 3 bases, leaving 9 bases between the germline ends. The CDR3 DNA is TGTGCCAGCAGTGGAGGGGGATACACTGAAGCTTTCTTT. It is translated as CASSGGGYTEAFF.

V usage is TRBV7-2 and J usage is TRBJ1-1, with a possible D match to TRBD1 (6 bases). The CDR3 sequence is 16 residues long. Trimming left V 2 bases short and J 1 base short, with 14 bases between. Germline loops: CDR1 SGHTA, CDR2 FQGNSA. CDR3 amino acids: CASSLSGGAANTEAFF. CDR3 bases: TGTGCCAGCAGCTTATCGGGGGGGGCAGCGAACACTGAAGCTTTCTTT.

This chain joins TRBV11-3 and TRBJ2-2; 15 bases line up with TRBD2. Looked up from germline, CDR1 is SGHNT and CDR2 is YENEEA. Losses at the gene ends were 2 bases for V and 7 bases for J; bases not matched to a gene: 14. The CDR3 runs to 20 residues. The DNA for the CDR3 is TGTGCCAGCAGCTTAAGTACCGGACTAGCGGGAGGGTGGATGGACGGGGAGCTGTTTTTT. This translates into CASSLSTGLAGGWMDGELFF.

V is TRBV4-3 and J is TRBJ2-1; the match to TRBD2 covers 8 bases. CDR3 length: 20 amino acids. V lost 0 bases and J lost 10; bases outside the gene matches: 23. Germline CDR1 LGHNA, CDR2 YSLEER. CDR3 sequence (DNA): TGCGCCAGCAGCCAAGACACTAGCGGAAGGAGAGGGGTGCGTGAATGGGAGCAGTTCTTC. Translation: CASSQDTSGRRGVREWEQFF.

The genes are TRBV7-6 and TRBJ2-7; 13 positions match TRBD2. The CDR3 length is 16 residues. Germline V gene lookup returns CDR1 SGHVS and CDR2 FNYEAQ. After removal of 1 base from V and 2 bases from J, the junction contained 2 bases not matched to a gene. The DNA for the CDR3 is TGTGCCAGCAGCTTAGGACTAGCGGGAGGCACCTACGAGCAGTACTTC. Its protein is CASSLGLAGGTYEQYF. The entire variable domain, with the rest obtained from reference TRBV7-6 and TRBJ2-7, is as follows: GAGVSQSPRYKVTKRGQDVALRCDPISGHVSLYWYRQALGQGPEFLTYFNYEAQQDKSGLPNDRFSAERPEGSISTLTIQRTEQRDSAMYRCASSLGLAGGTYEQYFGPGTRLTVT.

This rearrangement joins TRBV27 to TRBJ1-1; D unresolved. Trimming removed 3 bases from V and 4 bases from J, with 9 bases in between. The CDR3 loop spans 13 amino acids. The germline V gene has CDR1 MNHEY and CDR2 SMNVEV (reference sequence). The CDR3 here is CASSFLGLTEAFF. DNA of the CDR3: TGTGCCAGCAGTTTCCTCGGTCTCACTGAAGCTTTCTTT.

The chain carries TRBV5-1 and TRBJ2-1; no clear D gene. V lost 0 bases to trimming and J lost 7 bases, with 8 bases between them. CDR3 length: 13 amino acids. Germline V lookup: CDR1 SGHRS, CDR2 YFSETQ. The CDR3, as DNA: TGCGCCAGCAGCTTGGAATCCAGTAATGAGCAGTTCTTC. This codes for CASSLESSNEQFF. Based on the CDR3 plus reference TRBV5-1 and TRBJ2-1, the full variable domain is KAGVTQTPRYLIKTRGQQVTLSCSPISGHRSVSWYQQTPGQGLQFLFEYFSETQRNKGNFPGRFSGRQFSNSRSEMNVSTLELGDSALYLCASSLESSNEQFFGPGTRLTVL.

The V gene is TRBV5-4, the J gene TRBJ1-2, with 11 bases that match TRBD1. V shed 6 bases, J shed 8 bases, and the junction held 9 bases outside the gene matches. Germline CDR1 is SGHNT and CDR2 is YYREEE (reference sequence). This CDR3 is 14 amino acids long. The CDR3: CASTGQGASQGYTF. The CDR3 DNA follows: TGTGCCAGCACCGGACAGGGGGCTTCGCAGGGCTACACCTTC.

This chain connects TRBV30 to TRBJ1-1; the D is unclear. Looked up from germline, CDR1 is GTSNPN and CDR2 is SVGIG (reference sequence). This CDR3 has 13 residues. V lost 2 bases to trimming and J lost 3 bases, with 10 bases between them. The CDR3 loop reads CAWSQQSYTEAFF. The CDR3 DNA reads TGTGCCTGGAGTCAACAGTCTTACACTGAAGCTTTCTTT.

The rearrangement uses TRBV5-6 and TRBJ2-7; TRBD1 matches at 7 bases. This CDR3 has 14 amino acids. The trim removed 3 bases at V and 4 bases at J, leaving 7 bases unmatched. CDR1 and CDR2 from the germline V gene are SGHDT and YYEEEE. CDR3 DNA: TGTGCCAGCAGCTCCGCCGGGACAGATTACGAGCAGTACTTC. This gives the protein CASSSAGTDYEQYF.

The V gene is TRBV30, the J gene TRBJ1-4, with D uncertain. This CDR3 comprises 17 residues. Trimming shortened V by 7 bases and J by 6 bases, and 27 bases separated the two germline ends. Germline values: CDR1 GTSNPN, CDR2 SVGIG (reference sequence). The CDR3: CALFKQKTAYEDEKLFF. Written as DNA, the CDR3 is TGTGCCTTGTTCAAGCAGAAGACGGCATACGAGGATGAAAAACTGTTTTTT.

The chain uses TRBV9 and TRBJ2-3, with 10 bases lining up with TRBD2. Germline CDR1 reads SGDLS; CDR2 reads YYNGEE. The length of the CDR3 is 17 residues. With V trimmed by 0 bases and J by 4 bases, 8 bases remained unmatched. The CDR3 protein is CASSVATASGGSDTQYF. The CDR3 DNA reads as TGTGCCAGCAGCGTAGCTACGGCTAGCGGGGGCTCAGATACGCAGTATTTT.

The J gene is TRBJ1-5, the V gene TRBV19, with D tentatively TRBD1 (6 bases). Germline V gene sequence: CDR1 LNHDA, CDR2 SQIVND (reference sequence). Trimming removed 5 bases at V and 5 bases at J, with 16 bases between. This CDR3 spans 15 amino acids. CDR3 nucleotides: TGTGCCAGTAGTTCCGGGACATCCGCCGATCAGCCCCAGCATTTT. The encoded protein is CASSSGTSADQPQHF.

J is TRBJ2-1 and V is TRBV7-2; maybe TRBD2 (6 bases). With 3 bases removed from V and 0 bases from J, the gap between germline ends came to 12 bases. The CDR3 is made up of 16 amino acids. The germline gives CDR1 SGHTA, CDR2 FQGNSA. The CDR3 spells CASSLRDSSSYNEQFF. For the CDR3, the DNA is TGTGCCAGCAGCTTGCGGGACTCCAGCTCCTACAATGAGCAGTTCTTC.